This TCR beta chain was recovered during a study of blood T cell repertoires in COVID-19. Study in general: PBMCs, B-cell-depleted T cells, or T cells were the source of the cDNA or gDNA that made up the material.

This clone has more than one count but fewer than ten. Profiling relied on immunoSEQ multiplex PCR, and the TCRdb table lists in-frame clones only, not all of them. Of roughly 59,000 clones listed, around 85% are singletons. Germline CDR1 KGHSH, CDR2 LQKENI. The CDR3 loop spans 14 amino acids. V lost 4 bases, J lost 4 bases, and 12 bases lay in between. This chain uses TRBV18 with TRBJ2-3; the D gene is possibly TRBD2 (5 bases). The TCR originated in a human donor in a cohort sampled during active COVID-19. Sequencing used peripheral blood. DNA for the CDR3: TGTGCCAGCTCACGCCAGGAGGAGGCAGATACGCAGTATTTT. Its translation: CASSRQEEADTQYF. The variable domain in full, completed from reference TRBV18 and TRBJ2-3, reads NAGVMQNPRHLVRRRGQEARLRCSPMKGHSHVYWYRQLPEEGLKFMVYLQKENIIDESGMPKERFSAEFPKEGPSILRIQQVVRGDSAAYFCASSRQEEADTQYFGPGTRLTVL.